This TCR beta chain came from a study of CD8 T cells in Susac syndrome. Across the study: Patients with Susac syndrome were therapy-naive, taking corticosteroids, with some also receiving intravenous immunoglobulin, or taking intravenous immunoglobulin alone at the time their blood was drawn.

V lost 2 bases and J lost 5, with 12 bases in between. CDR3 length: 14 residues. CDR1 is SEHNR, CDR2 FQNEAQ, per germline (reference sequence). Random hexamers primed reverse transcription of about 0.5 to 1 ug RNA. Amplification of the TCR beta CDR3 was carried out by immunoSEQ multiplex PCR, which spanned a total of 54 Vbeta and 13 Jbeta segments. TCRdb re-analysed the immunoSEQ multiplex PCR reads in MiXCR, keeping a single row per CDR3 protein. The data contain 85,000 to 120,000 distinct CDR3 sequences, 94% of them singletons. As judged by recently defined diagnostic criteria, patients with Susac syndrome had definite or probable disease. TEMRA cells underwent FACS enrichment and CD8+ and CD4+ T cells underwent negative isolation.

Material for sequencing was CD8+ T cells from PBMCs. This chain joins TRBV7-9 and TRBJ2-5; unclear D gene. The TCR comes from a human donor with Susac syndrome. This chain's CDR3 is CASSLSPAGETQYF. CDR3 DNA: TGTGCCAGCAGCTTAAGTCCCGCCGGGGAGACCCAGTACTTC.